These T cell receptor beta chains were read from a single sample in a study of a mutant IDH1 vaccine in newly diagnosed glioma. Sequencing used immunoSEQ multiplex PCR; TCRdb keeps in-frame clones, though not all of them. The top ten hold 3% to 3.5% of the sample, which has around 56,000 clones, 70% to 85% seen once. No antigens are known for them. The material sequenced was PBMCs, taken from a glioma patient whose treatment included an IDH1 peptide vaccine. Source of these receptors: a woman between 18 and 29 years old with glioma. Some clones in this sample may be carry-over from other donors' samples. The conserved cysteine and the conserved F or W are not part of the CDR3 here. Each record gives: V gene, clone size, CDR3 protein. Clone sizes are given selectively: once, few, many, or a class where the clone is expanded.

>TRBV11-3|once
ASSAGRGTRETQY
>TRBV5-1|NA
ASSLGGTGNYGYT
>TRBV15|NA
ATSPGDMSNQPQH
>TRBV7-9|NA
ASSLAGGKNYGYT
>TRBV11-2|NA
ASSPFGPNSPLH
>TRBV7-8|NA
ASSRIRQGVFMNTEAF
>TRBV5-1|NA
ASSLGQLYEQY
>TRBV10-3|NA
AITPTSTDTQY
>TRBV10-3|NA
AISRTDYEQY
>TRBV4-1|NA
ASSQGPPGGYGYT
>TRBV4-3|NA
ASSQDQGAHGYT
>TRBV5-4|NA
ATSGSVKDTQY
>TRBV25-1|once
ASSDPLDYGYT
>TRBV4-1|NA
ATMGQVNTEAF
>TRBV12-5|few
ASGQGASGGGHEQF
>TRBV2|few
ASRRVRQQDYGYT
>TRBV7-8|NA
ASSLAGSSYEQY
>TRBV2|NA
ASRVRGQNEQY
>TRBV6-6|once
ASRLTGTNQPQH
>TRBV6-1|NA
ASSEGVNQPQH
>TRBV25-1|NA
ASSPLRAGSEKLF
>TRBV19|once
ASKPQGANTGELF
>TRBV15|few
ATSEGRDSLMNTEAF